These 28 T cell receptor beta chains came from one sample sequenced in a study of CXCR3-negative and CXCR3-positive naive CD8 T cells. 5' RACE that incorporated UMI labels was used to prepare the TRB cDNA libraries. No DNA is given; TCRdb re-called the 5' RACE reads and lists each CDR3 protein once. The table for this sample gives tens of thousands of distinct CDR3 sequences. Sequences were obtained from naive CXCR3- CD8+ T cells from blood. Subset in this sample: CD45RO-CCR7+CD27+CD95- naive CD8+ T cells lacking CXCR3 (TNR3-). These receptors were taken from a human donor in good health. Some clones in this sample may be carry-over from other donors' samples.

This chain connects TRBV5-5 to TRBJ2-1. This CDR3 region has 16 residues. Germline CDR1 and CDR2: SGHKS and YYEKEE (reference sequence). The CDR3: CASSLVVVPTYNEQFF.

The CDR3 sequence is CATSEGTPTGELFF. This chain uses TRBV24-1 with TRBJ2-2; TCRdb's D call of TRBD1 is untestable without DNA. The germline V gene encodes CDR1 KGHDR and CDR2 SFDVKD. The CDR3 loop spans 14 amino acids.

CDR3 in amino acids: CATSRDFSGGAETQYF. The rearrangement uses TRBV15 and TRBJ2-5; the D gene TCRdb calls, TRBD2, cannot be checked with no DNA. This CDR3 comprises 16 residues. CDR1 and CDR2 from the germline V gene are LNHNV and YYDKDF (reference sequence). Drawing the rest from reference TRBV15 and TRBJ2-5, the complete variable domain is DAMVIQNPRYQVTQFGKPVTLSCSQTLNHNVMYWYQQKSSQAPKLLFHYYDKDFNNEADTPDNFQSRRPNTSFCFLDIRSPGLGDTAMYLCATSRDFSGGAETQYFGPGTRLLVL.

This sequence joins TRBV6-5 and TRBJ2-3; the D gene TCRdb calls, TRBD2, cannot be checked with no DNA. Per the germline V gene, CDR1 is MNHEY and CDR2 is SVGAGI. This CDR3 has 16 residues. The CDR3 region is CASSYSLAGAEDTQYF.

The genes are TRBV12-3 or TRBV12-4 and TRBJ1-1; TCRdb calls TRBD1, which cannot be checked without DNA. There are 13 residues in the CDR3. This CDR3 reads CASSFLSGPEAFF.

V gene TRBV28 combines with J gene TRBJ2-3; the D gene TCRdb calls, TRBD1, cannot be checked with no DNA. The CDR3 contains 14 residues. Germline V lookup: CDR1 MDHEN, CDR2 SYDVKM. CDR3 loop: CASVGGEPTDTQYF. The full variable domain, in which reference TRBV28 and TRBJ2-3 provide the parts outside the CDR3, is DVKVTQSSRYLVKRTGEKVFLECVQDMDHENMFWYRQDPGLGLRLIYFSYDVKMKEKGDIPEGYSVSREKKERFSLILESASTNQTSMYLCASVGGEPTDTQYFGPGTRLTVL.

The chain carries TRBV14 and TRBJ2-2. This CDR3 is built from 14 residues. Looked up from germline, CDR1 is SGHDN and CDR2 is FVKESK. The CDR3 sequence: CASSHNWNTGELFF. The variable domain in full, completed from reference TRBV14 and TRBJ2-2, reads EAGVTQFPSHSVIEKGQTVTLRCDPISGHDNLYWYRRVMGKEIKFLLHFVKESKQDESGMPNNRFLAERTGGTYSTLKVQPAELEDSGVYFCASSHNWNTGELFFGEGSRLTVL.

This chain uses TRBV30 with TRBJ2-1. CDR3 size: 13 residues. Germline V lookup: CDR1 GTSNPN, CDR2 SVGIG (reference sequence). The CDR3 sequence: CAWSGQPYNEQFF.

The V and J genes are TRBV6-1 and TRBJ1-1; TCRdb names TRBD1, which stays unverified in the absence of DNA. This CDR3 is built from 14 residues. Germline CDR1 is MNHNS and CDR2 is SASEGT. CDR3 residues: CASSEQGGGTEAFF.

This chain uses TRBV2 with TRBJ2-5. This CDR3 is 13 amino acids long. CDR1 is SNHLY, CDR2 FYNNEI, per germline. The CDR3 spells CASSEDGKETQYF.

V gene TRBV7-9 combines with J gene TRBJ2-1; TCRdb's D call, TRBD2, is unchecked because there is no DNA. This CDR3 has 17 amino acids. The V gene's germline CDR1 is SEHNR and CDR2 FQNEAQ (reference sequence). CDR3 sequence: CASSGGTSGSSYNEQFF.

The chain uses TRBV6-5 and TRBJ1-1; checking the TCRdb D call of TRBD1 is not possible without DNA. There are 15 residues in the CDR3. The germline CDR1 and CDR2 sequences are MNHEY and SVGAGI. CDR3 sequence: CASSVEGASVTEAFF.

The genes are TRBV29-1 and TRBJ2-1; TCRdb reports TRBD2, a call that lacks DNA to check it against. This CDR3 has 19 amino acids. In germline, CDR1 is SQVTM, CDR2 ANQGSEA. The CDR3: CSVEEAGRDPKRSYNEQFF.

The chain links TRBV11-3 to TRBJ2-7; TCRdb outputs TRBD1, but without DNA this stays unchecked. Germline-derived CDR1 and CDR2 are SGHNT and YENEEA. The CDR3 runs to 14 residues. The CDR3 is CASSVRDRSYEQYF.

This chain connects TRBV13 to TRBJ1-1. This CDR3 is built from 15 residues. In germline, CDR1 is PRHDT, CDR2 FYEKMQ (reference sequence). This CDR3 reads CASHQGTNLGTEAFF.

This chain links TRBV29-1 with TRBJ2-5; no DNA is available, so the TRBD1 call from TCRdb remains unchecked. CDR3 size: 14 residues. The germline V gene encodes CDR1 SQVTM and CDR2 ANQGSEA. CDR3 sequence reads: CSVAPGTTWETQYF.

This chain uses TRBV12-3 or TRBV12-4 with TRBJ2-3; TCRdb's D call of TRBD2 is untestable without DNA. CDR3 length: 17 residues. The CDR3 here is CASTPFRGLAGGDTQYF.

The genes are TRBV29-1 and TRBJ1-1. The CDR3 length is 14 residues. Germline CDR1 is SQVTM and CDR2 is ANQGSEA. This chain's CDR3 is CSVESPDMNTEAFF.

The J gene is TRBJ2-2, the V gene TRBV19; TCRdb's D call, TRBD1, is unchecked because there is no DNA. Germline CDR1 and CDR2: LNHDA and SQIVND (reference sequence). The CDR3 is 19 residues long. CDR3 loop: CASSLDPGQEFFYTGELFF.

This sequence joins TRBV11-2 and TRBJ2-1. This CDR3 has 12 residues. CDR1 SGHAT and CDR2 FQNNGV come from the germline V gene. The CDR3 loop is CASSLGSDEQFF.

The V call is TRBV28, the J call TRBJ1-1. CDR3 length: 13 amino acids. Germline V lookup: CDR1 MDHEN, CDR2 SYDVKM. This chain's CDR3 is CASSLTWGTEAFF.

This sequence joins TRBV29-1 and TRBJ1-1; TCRdb's D call, TRBD1, is unchecked because there is no DNA. The CDR3 runs 12 residues. CDR1 is SQVTM, CDR2 ANQGSEA, per germline. CDR3 region: CSAQGMNTEAFF. Combining the CDR3 with reference TRBV29-1 and TRBJ1-1 gives the whole variable domain SAVISQKPSRDICQRGTSLTIQCQVDSQVTMMFWYRQQPGQSLTLIATANQGSEATYESGFVIDKFPISRPNLTFSTLTVSNMSPEDSSIYLCSAQGMNTEAFFGQGTRLTVV.

This chain uses TRBV15 with TRBJ1-3. The V gene's germline CDR1 is LNHNV and CDR2 YYDKDF (reference sequence). The CDR3 has 15 residues. The CDR3 region is CATRYQDHKENTIYF.

The chain links TRBV28 to TRBJ2-1. The CDR3 length is 12 residues. Germline assignment: CDR1 MDHEN and CDR2 SYDVKM. The CDR3 here is CASSYSLTEQFF.

The chain combines TRBV29-1 with TRBJ2-1. CDR1 and CDR2 (germline): SQVTM, ANQGSEA. This CDR3 has 13 residues. CDR3 protein: CSVEDPNYNEQFF.

V usage is TRBV12-3 or TRBV12-4 and J usage is TRBJ2-5; the TCRdb call, TRBD2, lacks DNA for checking. The CDR3 contains 14 residues. Here the CDR3 reads CASSTRPGRETQYF.

The rearrangement links TRBV29-1 to TRBJ2-1; the D call of TRBD2 rests on TCRdb alone, since no DNA is present to check it. Germline V gene sequence: CDR1 SQVTM, CDR2 ANQGSEA. This CDR3 has 16 amino acids. CDR3 protein: CSVEEEGRGSGSEQFF.

The chain links TRBV2 to TRBJ2-3; TCRdb indicates TRBD1, and absent DNA this call remains unverified. This CDR3 comprises 15 residues. From germline, CDR1 is SNHLY and CDR2 FYNNEI. CDR3 sequence: CASIGPTGGTDTQYF.